Following are 21 T cell receptor beta chains from one sample sequenced in a study of cytomegalovirus exposure and HLA in healthy donors. The PCR used 60 Vbeta and 13 Jbeta primers. Some clones are missing from TCRdb's copy, which holds only in-frame ones; the method was immunoSEQ multiplex PCR. Altogether roughly 120,000 clones are present, 73% being singletons, with the ten largest covering 4% to 5.5%. The sample taken for sequencing was PBMCs. These receptors were taken from a man aged 55 to 69 in good health and CMV-seropositive.

The V gene is TRBV28, the J gene TRBJ1-5, with D possibly matching TRBD1 (5 bases). Germline-derived CDR1 and CDR2 are MDHEN and SYDVKM. V lost 2 bases, J lost 1 base, and 12 bases lay in between. The CDR3 covers 16 residues. The CDR3 sequence is CASSLRVRVSNQPQHF. The CDR3 bases are TGTGCCAGCAGTTTACGGGTCAGGGTGAGCAATCAGCCCCAGCATTTT.

The rearrangement links TRBV11-2 to TRBJ1-1, with D unclear. CDR1 SGHAT and CDR2 FQNNGV come from the germline V gene. Trimming left V 6 bases short and J 1 base short, with 12 bases between. CDR3 length equals 14 residues. The CDR3 is CASRGGRPNTEAFF. CDR3 DNA: TGTGCCAGCAGAGGCGGGCGGCCGAACACTGAAGCTTTCTTT.

This chain connects TRBV7-2 to TRBJ2-3; 12 bases map to TRBD2. The ends lost 5 bases at V and 0 bases at J; junction bases unmatched: 6. This CDR3 spans 17 amino acids. Germline V lookup: CDR1 SGHTA, CDR2 FQGNSA. The CDR3 here is CASSLRLAGVSTDTQYF. DNA of the CDR3: TGTGCCAGCAGCCTGCGACTAGCGGGGGTTAGCACAGATACGCAGTATTTT.

The chain recombines TRBV27 with TRBJ2-7, with D possibly matching TRBD2 (5 bases). The CDR3 totals 16 residues. Germline V gene sequence: CDR1 MNHEY, CDR2 SMNVEV (reference sequence). V lost 3 bases to trimming and J lost 2 bases, with 17 bases between them. CDR3 region: CASSLFPGSQAYEQYF. The DNA for the CDR3 is TGTGCCAGCAGTTTGTTCCCGGGATCCCAAGCCTACGAGCAGTACTTC.

The V and J genes are TRBV27 and TRBJ2-1; the D is unclear. The germline V gene has CDR1 MNHEY and CDR2 SMNVEV (reference sequence). The CDR3 runs 15 residues. Trimming pared 2 bases from V and 6 bases from J, leaving 14 bases between. Written as DNA, the CDR3 is TGTGCCAGCAGTTTAGAGAGGCCTACCTTCAATGAGCAGTTCTTC. It codes for CASSLERPTFNEQFF.

This clone appeared a few times. J is TRBJ2-7 and V is TRBV30, with 8 bases that match TRBD1. This CDR3 is built from 18 residues. The V gene end was trimmed by 6 bases and the J gene end by 2 bases; junction bases not matched to a gene: 21. Germline values: CDR1 GTSNPN, CDR2 SVGIG (reference sequence). In DNA form, the CDR3 reads TGTGCCTGTCACTCTCAGACAGGGGATTCATCAAAGCCCTACGAGCAGTACTTC. This encodes CACHSQTGDSSKPYEQYF.

The gene calls are TRBV28 and TRBJ1-2, with D uncertain. Trimming removed 6 bases at V and 0 bases at J, with 11 bases between. The CDR3 spans 14 residues. Per germline, CDR1 MDHEN and CDR2 SYDVKM. The CDR3 sequence: CASRPGGPNYGYTF. Here the CDR3 DNA reads TGTGCCAGCAGACCCGGCGGGCCTAACTATGGCTACACCTTC.

V is TRBV5-1 and J is TRBJ2-7; no reliable D call. The V and J ends lost 4 bases and 0 bases respectively, with 8 bases between them. The germline V gene has CDR1 SGHRS and CDR2 YFSETQ. The CDR3 sequence is 13 residues long. CDR3 amino acids: CASSQSYSYEQYF. The CDR3 DNA reads TGCGCCAGCAGCCAGTCTTACTCCTACGAGCAGTACTTC.

The chain employs TRBV19 and TRBJ1-1; the D gene is possibly TRBD1 (6 bases). The V end was cut by 7 bases, the J end by 1 base, with 7 bases between. Germline loops: CDR1 LNHDA, CDR2 SQIVND (reference sequence). This CDR3 comprises 12 residues. CDR3 protein: CASIGGNTEAFF. The DNA of the CDR3 is TGTGCCAGTATAGGGGGGAACACTGAAGCTTTCTTT. The whole variable domain, filled in from reference TRBV19 and TRBJ1-1, reads DGGITQSPKYLFRKEGQNVTLSCEQNLNHDAMYWYRQDPGQGLRLIYYSQIVNDFQKGDIAEGYSVSREKKESFPLTVTSAQKNPTAFYLCASIGGNTEAFFGQGTRLTVV.

The J gene is TRBJ1-3, the V gene TRBV7-9, with a weak D call TRBD1 (6 bases). CDR3 length: 16 residues. Trimming removed 7 bases at V and 1 base at J, with 17 bases between. Germline lookup yields CDR1 SEHNR and CDR2 FQNEAQ (reference sequence). This chain's CDR3 is CASIPNTGRSGNTIYF. Written as DNA, the CDR3 is TGTGCCAGCATCCCCAACACAGGGAGATCTGGAAACACCATATATTTT.

The gene calls are TRBV9 and TRBJ2-3; TRBD1 matches at 7 bases. Looked up from germline, CDR1 is SGDLS and CDR2 is YYNGEE. This CDR3 has 15 residues. The V gene end was trimmed by 1 base and the J gene end by 5 bases; junction bases not matched to a gene: 7. The CDR3 DNA reads TGTGCCAGCAGCGTATACAGGGGCGCAGGAGATACGCAGTATTTT. Amino acids: CASSVYRGAGDTQYF.

A single count supports this clone. The chain employs TRBV5-4 and TRBJ2-1, with TRBD1 identical over 9 bases. The CDR3 runs to 14 residues. Germline CDR1 SGHNT, CDR2 YYREEE (reference sequence). Trimming removed 6 bases from V and 2 bases from J; junction bases left unmatched: 3. CDR3 sequence reads: CASNRQGAYNEQFF. CDR3 coding DNA: TGTGCCAGCAACCGACAGGGGGCCTACAATGAGCAGTTCTTC. Supplemented by reference TRBV5-4 and TRBJ2-1, the full variable domain reads ETGVTQSPTHLIKTRGQQVTLRCSSQSGHNTVSWYQQALGQGPQFIFQYYREEENGRGNFPPRFSGLQFPNYSSELNVNALELDDSALYLCASNRQGAYNEQFFGPGTRLTVL.

This clone showed up just once. V gene TRBV2 combines with J gene TRBJ1-2; D perhaps matches TRBD1 (6 bases). Germline CDR1 is SNHLY and CDR2 is FYNNEI. Deletions cut 8 bases from V and 8 bases from J, with 15 bases between. The CDR3 spans 12 residues. DNA of the CDR3: TGTGCCAGCGACGGGGGGGCTGGAGGCTACACCTTC. This sequence encodes CASDGGAGGYTF.

The V and J genes are TRBV27 and TRBJ1-1; perhaps TRBD1 as D (6 bases). This CDR3 has 15 amino acids. V gave up 2 bases and J gave up 2 bases, with 12 bases separating them. Germline CDR1 MNHEY, CDR2 SMNVEV (reference sequence). CDR3 in amino acids: CASSLAGARNTEAFF. CDR3 in DNA: TGTGCCAGCAGTTTAGCAGGGGCCCGAAACACTGAAGCTTTCTTT.

This clone has just one count. The chain employs TRBV5-8 and TRBJ2-3; TRBD1 aligns across 7 bases. Looked up from germline, CDR1 is SGHTS and CDR2 is YDEGEE. With 4 bases clipped from V and 2 bases from J, the junction kept 10 bases outside the gene matches. The CDR3 extends over 16 amino acids. For the CDR3, the DNA is TGTGCCAGCAGCAAAGGGACACAGGGGACCACAGATACGCAGTATTTT. Protein: CASSKGTQGTTDTQYF.

The chain has TRBV9 and TRBJ1-6; D is unresolved. V lost 0 bases and J lost 16, with 11 bases in between. The CDR3 totals 12 residues. The V gene's germline CDR1 is SGDLS and CDR2 YYNGEE. CDR3: CASSVAEGGLHF. CDR3 DNA: TGTGCCAGCAGCGTAGCGGAGGGCGGGCTCCACTTT.

This chain joins TRBV4-1 and TRBJ1-6; D perhaps matches TRBD1 (5 bases). The V gene lost 2 bases and the J gene lost 10 bases, with 30 bases spanning the gap. Germline V gives CDR1 MGHRA, CDR2 YSYEKL. The CDR3 runs to 20 residues. CDR3 in amino acids: CASSQPRNPRGGEGGSPLHF. The CDR3 nucleotides are TGCGCCAGCAGCCAACCTCGAAACCCACGGGGAGGGGAGGGTGGATCACCCCTCCACTTT.

The chain employs TRBV7-2 and TRBJ1-2; 10 bases line up with TRBD1. Germline V CDR1 and CDR2: SGHTA, FQGNSA. The V and J ends lost 4 bases and 8 bases, in that order; junction bases with no gene match: 10. The CDR3 sequence is 15 residues long. CDR3 bases: TGTGCCAGCAGCTCGGGACAGGGGCCAGAGAACGGCTACACCTTC. This sequence encodes CASSSGQGPENGYTF.

This clone was observed a handful of times. This CDR3 reads CASSLAGGANSPLHF. CDR3 DNA sequence: TGTGCCAGCAGCCTTGCCGGAGGGGCTAATTCACCCCTCCACTTT. The rearrangement links TRBV7-2 to TRBJ1-6, with D maybe TRBD1 (5 bases). Trimming removed 5 bases at V and 6 bases at J, with 14 bases between. Germline V gene lookup returns CDR1 SGHTA and CDR2 FQGNSA. The CDR3 sequence is 15 residues long.

This clone was observed a few times. This chain links TRBV7-9 with TRBJ1-4; the match to TRBD1 covers 8 bases. The V gene end was trimmed by 5 bases and the J gene end by 10 bases; junction bases not matched to a gene: 9. Germline CDR1 and CDR2: SEHNR and FQNEAQ (reference sequence). The CDR3 spans 14 residues. DNA of the CDR3: TGTGCCAGCAGCCCCAGGGGGCGTCGCGTAAAACTGTTTTTT. It encodes CASSPRGRRVKLFF. The whole variable domain, filled in from reference TRBV7-9 and TRBJ1-4, reads DTGVSQNPRHKITKRGQNVTFRCDPISEHNRLYWYRQTLGQGPEFLTYFQNEAQLEKSRLLSDRFSAERPKGSFSTLEIQRTEQGDSAMYLCASSPRGRRVKLFFGSGTQLSVL.

This CDR3 reads CASSYNGHEETQYF. As DNA, the CDR3 is TGTGCCAGCAGTTACAACGGACACGAAGAGACCCAGTACTTC. The chain recombines TRBV6-6 with TRBJ2-5; D possibly corresponds to TRBD1 (5 bases). Germline CDR1 MNHNY, CDR2 SVGAGI (reference sequence). The CDR3 spans 14 residues. Trimming cost V 2 bases and J 3 bases, with 10 bases left between them.